This is a list of T cell receptor beta chains from one sample in a study of T cells in Graves' hyperthyroidism and ophthalmopathy. From the multiplex PCR reads, TCRdb called clonotypes with MiXCR, one entry per CDR3 protein. The data contain 600,000 to 650,000 distinct CDR3 sequences, about a sixth of them singletons. Material: blood. Every receptor here comes from a woman in her 30s with Graves' hyperthyroidism. CDR3s include the opening cysteine and the closing phenylalanine or tryptophan. D genes are given only for firm matches. A row's size may be missing; if present it is once, few, many or a size class.

CDR3 length	V gene	D gene	clone size	J gene	CDR3 protein	CDR3 DNA
16	TRBV3-1	TRBD2	NA	TRBJ2-5	CATYGTSGTSRETQYF	TGTGCCACCTATGGGACTAGCGGCACCTCCCGGGAGACCCAGTACTTC
12	TRBV6-1	TRBD1	many	TRBJ2-2	CASTRGTGELFF	TGTGCCAGTACCAGGGGGACCGGGGAGCTGTTTTTT
18	TRBV28	TRBD1	few	TRBJ2-6	CASSLSGRDRVGANVLTF	TGTGCCAGCAGTTTAAGTGGGAGGGACAGGGTTGGGGCCAACGTCCTGACTTTC
15	TRBV2	NA	many	TRBJ1-4	CASSETGGLNEKLFF	TGTGCCAGCAGTGAGACAGGAGGTCTTAATGAAAAACTGTTTTTT
15	TRBV7-2	NA	NA	TRBJ2-3	CASSPAGILTDTQYF	TGTGCCAGCAGCCCGGCCGGGATACTCACAGATACGCAGTATTTT
17	TRBV6-4	NA	few	TRBJ2-1	CASSDSRGAGSYNEQFF	TGTGCCAGCAGTGACTCTCGTGGGGCTGGCTCCTACAATGAGCAGTTCTTC
15	TRBV5-1	NA	few	TRBJ2-5	CASSLAGYWQETQYF	TGCGCCAGCAGCTTGGCCGGCTATTGGCAAGAGACCCAGTACTTC
12	TRBV12-3/TRBV12-4	NA	many	TRBJ1-1	CASSGRGTEAFF	TGTGCCAGCAGCGGCAGGGGTACTGAAGCTTTCTTT
15	TRBV27	NA	many	TRBJ2-7	CASSPQVTYAHEQYF	TGTGCCAGCAGTCCTCAGGTCACTTATGCCCACGAGCAGTACTTC
14	TRBV19	NA	once	TRBJ1-4	CASSITATNEKLFF	TGTGCCAGTAGTATAACAGCAACTAATGAAAAACTGTTTTTT
14	TRBV4-3	NA	NA	TRBJ1-4	CASSQGQLNEKLFF	TGCGCCAGCAGCCAAGGACAGCTTAATGAAAAACTGTTTTTT
12	TRBV7-9	NA	many	TRBJ2-5	CASSGDRETQYF	TGTGCCAGCAGCGGGGACCGAGAGACCCAGTACTTC
9	TRBV19	NA	few	TRBJ1-2	CAREHGYTF	TGTGCCAGAGAGCATGGCTACACCTTC
14	TRBV18	NA	NA	TRBJ1-5	CASSPQGLDQPQHF	TGTGCCAGCTCACCTCAGGGGTTGGATCAGCCCCAGCATTTT
15	TRBV5-1	NA	NA	TRBJ2-2	CASSLNSPATGELFF	TGCGCCAGCAGCTTGAACAGTCCTGCCACCGGGGAGCTGTTTTTT
17	TRBV4-2	NA	NA	TRBJ2-1	CASSLLSSEGFFNEQFF	TGTGCCAGCAGCCTCTTGAGCTCTGAAGGCTTCTTCAATGAGCAGTTCTTC
14	TRBV28	NA	few	TRBJ1-1	CASRFRVPYTEAFF	TGTGCCAGCAGGTTCAGGGTGCCGTACACTGAAGCTTTCTTT
12	TRBV3-1	NA	few	TRBJ1-2	CASSTSSYGYTF	TGTGCCAGCAGCACCTCCTCCTATGGCTACACCTTC
14	TRBV6-5	NA	NA	TRBJ2-2	CASSYVTEAGELFF	TGTGCCAGCAGTTACGTCACCGAAGCCGGGGAGCTGTTTTTT
15	TRBV4-1	NA	few	TRBJ2-7	CASSQEGTPVYEQYF	TGCGCCAGCAGCCAAGAGGGGACACCCGTCTACGAGCAGTACTTC
13	TRBV28	TRBD1	NA	TRBJ2-1	CASTGTGAWEQFF	TGTGCCAGCACCGGGACAGGGGCCTGGGAGCAGTTCTTC
11	TRBV7-2	NA	many	TRBJ2-5	CASSGKETQYF	TGTGCCAGCAGCGGTAAAGAGACCCAGTACTTC
14	TRBV5-1	NA	NA	TRBJ2-7	CASSLVASSYEQYF	TGCGCCAGCAGCTTGGTGGCTAGCTCCTACGAGCAGTACTTC